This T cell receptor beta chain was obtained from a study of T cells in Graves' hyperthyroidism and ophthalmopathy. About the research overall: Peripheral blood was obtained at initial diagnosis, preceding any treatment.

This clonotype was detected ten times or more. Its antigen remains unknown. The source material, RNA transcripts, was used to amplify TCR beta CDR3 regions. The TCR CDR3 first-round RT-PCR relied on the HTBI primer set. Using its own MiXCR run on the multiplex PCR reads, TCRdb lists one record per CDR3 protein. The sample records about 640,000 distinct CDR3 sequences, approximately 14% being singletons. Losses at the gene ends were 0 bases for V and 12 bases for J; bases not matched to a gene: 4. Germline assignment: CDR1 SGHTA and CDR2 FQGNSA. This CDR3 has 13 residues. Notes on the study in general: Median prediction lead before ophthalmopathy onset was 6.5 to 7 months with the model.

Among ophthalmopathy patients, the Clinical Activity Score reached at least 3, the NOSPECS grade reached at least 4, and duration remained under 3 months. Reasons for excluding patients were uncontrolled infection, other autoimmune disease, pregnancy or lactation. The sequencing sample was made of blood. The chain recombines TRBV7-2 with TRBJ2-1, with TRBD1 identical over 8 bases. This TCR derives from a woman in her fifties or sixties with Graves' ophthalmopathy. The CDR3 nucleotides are TGTGCCAGCAGCTTAGCGGACAGGGATTTGCAGTTCTTC. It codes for CASSLADRDLQFF.